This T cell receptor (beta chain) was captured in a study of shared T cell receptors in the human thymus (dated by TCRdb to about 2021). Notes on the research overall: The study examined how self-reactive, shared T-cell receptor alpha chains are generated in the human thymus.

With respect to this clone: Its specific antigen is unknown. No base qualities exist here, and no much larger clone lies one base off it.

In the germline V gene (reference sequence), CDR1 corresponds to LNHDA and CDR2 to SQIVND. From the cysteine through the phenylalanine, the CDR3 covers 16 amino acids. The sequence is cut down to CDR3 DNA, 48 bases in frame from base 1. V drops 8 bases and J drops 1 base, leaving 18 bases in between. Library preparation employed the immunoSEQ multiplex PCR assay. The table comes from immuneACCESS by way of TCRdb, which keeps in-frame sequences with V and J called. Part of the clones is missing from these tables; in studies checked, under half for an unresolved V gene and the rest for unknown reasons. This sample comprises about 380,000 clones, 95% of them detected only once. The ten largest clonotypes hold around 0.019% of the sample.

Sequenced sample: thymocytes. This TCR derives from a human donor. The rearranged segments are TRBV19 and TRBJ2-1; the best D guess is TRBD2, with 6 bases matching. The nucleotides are TGTGCCAGTCTGAAAACGGGAGTCGAATCCTACAATGAGCAGTTCTTC. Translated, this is CASLKTGVESYNEQFF.